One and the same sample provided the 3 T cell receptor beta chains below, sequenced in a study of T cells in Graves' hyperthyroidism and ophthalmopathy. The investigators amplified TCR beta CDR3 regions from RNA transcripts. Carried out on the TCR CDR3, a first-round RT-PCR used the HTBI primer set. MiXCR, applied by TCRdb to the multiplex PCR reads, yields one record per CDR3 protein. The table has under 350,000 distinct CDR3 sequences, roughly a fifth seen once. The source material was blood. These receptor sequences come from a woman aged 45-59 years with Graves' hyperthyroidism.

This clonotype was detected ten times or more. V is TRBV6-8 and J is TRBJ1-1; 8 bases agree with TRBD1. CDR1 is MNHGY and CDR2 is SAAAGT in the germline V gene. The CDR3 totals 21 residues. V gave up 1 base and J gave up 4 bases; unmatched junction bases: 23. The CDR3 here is CASSYYFNRGTAENVGTEAFF. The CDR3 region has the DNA TGTGCCAGCAGTTACTATTTTAACAGGGGGACCGCGGAAAACGTGGGCACTGAAGCTTTCTTT.

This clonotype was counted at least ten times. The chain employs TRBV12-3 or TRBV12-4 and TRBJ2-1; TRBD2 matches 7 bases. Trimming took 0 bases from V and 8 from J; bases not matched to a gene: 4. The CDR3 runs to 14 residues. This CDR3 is CASSLAGGGDEQFF. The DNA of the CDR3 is TGTGCCAGCAGTTTAGCGGGGGGGGGGGATGAGCAGTTCTTC.

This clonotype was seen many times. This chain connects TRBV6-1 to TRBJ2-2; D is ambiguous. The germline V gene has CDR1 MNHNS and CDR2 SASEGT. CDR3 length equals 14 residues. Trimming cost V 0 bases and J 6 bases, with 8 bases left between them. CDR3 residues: CASSEASQPGELFF. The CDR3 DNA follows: TGTGCCAGCAGTGAAGCCAGCCAACCCGGGGAGCTGTTTTTT.